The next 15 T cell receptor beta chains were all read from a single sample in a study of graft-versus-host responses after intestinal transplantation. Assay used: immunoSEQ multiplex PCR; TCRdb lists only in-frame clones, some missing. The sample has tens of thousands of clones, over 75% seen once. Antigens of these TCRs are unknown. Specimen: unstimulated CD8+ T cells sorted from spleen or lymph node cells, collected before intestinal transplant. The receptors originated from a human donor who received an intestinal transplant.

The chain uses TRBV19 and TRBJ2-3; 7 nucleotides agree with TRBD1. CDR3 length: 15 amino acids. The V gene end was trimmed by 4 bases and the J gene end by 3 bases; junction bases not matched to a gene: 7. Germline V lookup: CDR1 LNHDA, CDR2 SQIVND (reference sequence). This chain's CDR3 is CASSTRQGTTDTQYF. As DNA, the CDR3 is TGTGCCAGTAGTACACGACAGGGCACGACAGATACGCAGTATTTT.

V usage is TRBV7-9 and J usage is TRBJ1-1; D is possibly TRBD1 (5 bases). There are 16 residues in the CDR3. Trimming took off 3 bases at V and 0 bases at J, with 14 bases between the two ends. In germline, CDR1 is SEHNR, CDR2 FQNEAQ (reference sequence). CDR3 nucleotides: TGTGCCAGCAGCTTCGCCTCGGGGGTAATGAACACTGAAGCTTTCTTT. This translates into CASSFASGVMNTEAFF.

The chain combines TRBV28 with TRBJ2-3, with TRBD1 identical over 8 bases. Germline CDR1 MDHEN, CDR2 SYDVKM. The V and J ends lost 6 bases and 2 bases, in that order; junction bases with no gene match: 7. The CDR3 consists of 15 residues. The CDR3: CASRLGTGNTDTQYF. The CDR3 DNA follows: TGTGCCAGCAGGCTAGGGACAGGCAACACAGATACGCAGTATTTT. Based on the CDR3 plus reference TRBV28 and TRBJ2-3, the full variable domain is DVKVTQSSRYLVKRTGEKVFLECVQDMDHENMFWYRQDPGLGLRLIYFSYDVKMKEKGDIPEGYSVSREKKERFSLILESASTNQTSMYLCASRLGTGNTDTQYFGPGTRLTVL.

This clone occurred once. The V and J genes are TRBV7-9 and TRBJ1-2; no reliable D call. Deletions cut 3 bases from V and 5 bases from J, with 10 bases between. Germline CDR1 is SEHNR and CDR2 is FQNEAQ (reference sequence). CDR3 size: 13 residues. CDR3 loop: CASSLGGIYGYTF. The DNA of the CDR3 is TGTGCCAGCAGCTTGGGAGGGATTTATGGCTACACCTTC.

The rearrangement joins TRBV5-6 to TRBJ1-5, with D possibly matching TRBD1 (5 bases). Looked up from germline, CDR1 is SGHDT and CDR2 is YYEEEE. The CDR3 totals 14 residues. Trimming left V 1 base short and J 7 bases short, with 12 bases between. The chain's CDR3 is CASSLYRRGQPQHF. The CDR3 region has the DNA TGTGCCAGCAGCTTGTACAGGAGAGGCCAGCCCCAGCATTTT.

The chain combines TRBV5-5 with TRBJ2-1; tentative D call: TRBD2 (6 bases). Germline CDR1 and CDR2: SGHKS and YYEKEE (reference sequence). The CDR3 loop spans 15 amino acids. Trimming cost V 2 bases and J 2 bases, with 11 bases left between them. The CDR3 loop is CASSLDSGTYNEQFF. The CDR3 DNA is TGTGCCAGCAGCTTAGATAGCGGAACCTACAATGAGCAGTTCTTC.

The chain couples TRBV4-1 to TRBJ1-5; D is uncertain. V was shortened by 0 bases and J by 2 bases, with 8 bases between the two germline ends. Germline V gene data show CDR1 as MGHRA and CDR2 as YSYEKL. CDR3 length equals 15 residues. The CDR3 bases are TGCGCCAGCAGCCAAGATTCCGGGGGCAATCAGCCCCAGCATTTT. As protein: CASSQDSGGNQPQHF.

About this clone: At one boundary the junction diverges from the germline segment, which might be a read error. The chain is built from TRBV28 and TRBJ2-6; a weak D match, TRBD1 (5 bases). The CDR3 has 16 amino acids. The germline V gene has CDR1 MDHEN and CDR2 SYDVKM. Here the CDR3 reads CASSYLDSSGANVLTF. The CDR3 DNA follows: TGTGCCAGCAGCTATCTCGACAGCTCTGGAGCCAACGTCCTGACTTTC.

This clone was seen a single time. The CDR3: CASSQDWAPDTQYF. Written as DNA, the CDR3 is TGCGCCAGCAGCCAAGATTGGGCCCCAGATACGCAGTATTTT. V and J are TRBV4-3 and TRBJ2-3; unclear D gene. The CDR3 sequence is 14 residues long. V lost 0 bases and J lost 4, with 8 bases in between. Per germline, CDR1 LGHNA and CDR2 YSLEER.

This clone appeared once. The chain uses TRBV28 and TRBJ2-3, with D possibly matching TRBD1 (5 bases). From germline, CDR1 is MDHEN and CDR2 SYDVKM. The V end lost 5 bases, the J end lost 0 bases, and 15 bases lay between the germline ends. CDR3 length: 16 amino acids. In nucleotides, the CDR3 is TGTGCCAGCAGTCCTCTAGGGGCGGAGAGCACAGATACGCAGTATTTT. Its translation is CASSPLGAESTDTQYF.

The CDR3 here is CASSFNPGQRFGYTF. Written as DNA, the CDR3 is TGTGCCAGCAGCTTTAATCCGGGACAGAGATTCGGCTACACCTTC. The J gene is TRBJ1-2, the V gene TRBV5-4; TRBD1 matches 7 bases. The germline gives CDR1 SGHNT, CDR2 YYREEE (reference sequence). Trimming cost V 2 bases and J 8 bases; bases outside gene matches: 12. The CDR3 runs 15 residues.

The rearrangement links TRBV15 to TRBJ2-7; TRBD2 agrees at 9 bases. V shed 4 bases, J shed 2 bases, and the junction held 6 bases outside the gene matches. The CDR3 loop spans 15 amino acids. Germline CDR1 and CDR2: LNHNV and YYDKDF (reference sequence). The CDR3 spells CATSTQRGATYEQYF. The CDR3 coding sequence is TGTGCCACCAGCACCCAGCGGGGGGCTACCTACGAGCAGTACTTC.

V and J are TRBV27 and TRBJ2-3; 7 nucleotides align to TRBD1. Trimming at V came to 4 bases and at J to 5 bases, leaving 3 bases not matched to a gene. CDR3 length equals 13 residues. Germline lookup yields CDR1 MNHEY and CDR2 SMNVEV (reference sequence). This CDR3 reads CASSWYRGDTQYF. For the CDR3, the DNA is TGTGCCAGCAGTTGGTACAGGGGAGATACGCAGTATTTT.

In nucleotides, the CDR3 is TGTGCCAGCAGCTTGGGGCAGGACTACGAGCAGTACTTC. Encoded protein: CASSLGQDYEQYF. The rearrangement uses TRBV5-4 and TRBJ2-7; D not resolved. The CDR3 contains 13 residues. The V end lost 0 bases, the J end lost 3 bases, and 7 bases lay between the germline ends. Germline CDR1 reads SGHNT; CDR2 reads YYREEE (reference sequence).

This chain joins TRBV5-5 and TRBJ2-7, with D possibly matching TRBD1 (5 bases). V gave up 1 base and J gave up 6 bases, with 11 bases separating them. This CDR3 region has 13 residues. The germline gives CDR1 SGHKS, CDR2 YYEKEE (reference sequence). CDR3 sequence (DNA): TGTGCCAGCAGCTTGTTGGGCCAGGGCGAGCAGTACTTC. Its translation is CASSLLGQGEQYF.